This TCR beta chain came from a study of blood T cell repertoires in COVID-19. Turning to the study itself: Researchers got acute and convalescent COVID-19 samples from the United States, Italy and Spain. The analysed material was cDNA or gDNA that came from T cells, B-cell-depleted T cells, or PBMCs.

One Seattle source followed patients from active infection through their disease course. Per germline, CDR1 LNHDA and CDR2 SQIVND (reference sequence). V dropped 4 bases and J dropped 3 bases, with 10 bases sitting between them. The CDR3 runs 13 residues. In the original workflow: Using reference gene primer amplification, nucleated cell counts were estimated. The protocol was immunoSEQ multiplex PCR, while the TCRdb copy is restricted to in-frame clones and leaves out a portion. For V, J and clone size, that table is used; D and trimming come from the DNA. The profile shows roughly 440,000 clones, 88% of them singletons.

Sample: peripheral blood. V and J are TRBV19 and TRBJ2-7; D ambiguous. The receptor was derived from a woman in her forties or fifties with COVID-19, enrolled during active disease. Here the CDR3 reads CASSSGRFYEQYF. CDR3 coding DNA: TGTGCCAGTAGTAGTGGCAGATTCTACGAGCAGTACTTC.